Below, one TCR beta chain is given with its context. What it binds is unknown. The sample belongs to a study of response to subunit inactivated influenza vaccine. Overall study results and limits: Seasonal influenza vaccination, on each occasion, was suggested by the authors to recruit few new T cells.

MiXCR, run by TCRdb on the RT-PCR reads, gives a single entry per CDR3 protein. The table includes around 480,000 distinct CDR3 sequences, approximately 11% detected once. The sequenced sample was PBMCs from blood, obtained about 40 days after vaccination. The clonotype comes from a man in his fifties who received an inactivated influenza vaccine.

The CDR3 is CASSSWTCGGGNEQFF. The CDR3 coding sequence is TGTGCCAGCAGCTCATGGACTTGCGGGGGTGGCAATGAGCAGTTCTTC. The rearrangement links TRBV11-3 to TRBJ2-1, with TRBD2 identical over 7 bases. The CDR3 contains 16 residues. Looked up from germline, CDR1 is SGHNT and CDR2 is YENEEA. J gave up 6 bases and V 4 bases, and 12 bases lay outside the gene matches. The whole variable domain, filled in from reference TRBV11-3 and TRBJ2-1, reads EAGVVQSPRYKIIEKKQPVAFWCNPISGHNTLYWYLQNLGQGPELLIRYENEEAVDDSQLPKDRFSAERLKGVDSTLKIQPAELGDSAVYLCASSSWTCGGGNEQFFGPGTRLTVL.